The next 5 T cell receptor beta chains were all read from a single sample in a study of blood T cell repertoires in COVID-19. This table comes from immunoSEQ multiplex PCR, and its TCRdb copy is limited to in-frame clones, with some not included. The sample comprises 300,000 or so clones, around 90% of which are singletons, and roughly 1.1% rests with the top ten. Sequencing was performed on PBMCs or T cells enriched from blood (not recorded which). The origin of the receptors is a woman aged 30 to 39 who had recovered from COVID-19.

This sequence joins TRBV5-6 and TRBJ1-1, with 7 nucleotides matching TRBD1. This CDR3 is 13 amino acids long. CDR1 is SGHDT, CDR2 YYEEEE, per germline. V shed 6 bases and J 10 bases; nucleotides not matched to a gene: 12. The CDR3 sequence: CASTLTGTEGAFF. CDR3 DNA: TGTGCCAGCACTTTGACAGGGACAGAGGGAGCTTTCTTT.

J is TRBJ1-3 and V is TRBV3-1 (or the pseudogene TRBV3-2); D gene uncertain. Trimming took off 1 base at V and 4 bases at J, with 14 bases between the two ends. Germline assignment: CDR1 LGHDT and CDR2 YNNKEL (reference sequence). The CDR3 loop spans 16 amino acids. CDR3 protein: CASSQGAYRSGNTIYF. CDR3 DNA: TGTGCCAGCAGCCAAGGGGCCTATCGGTCCGGAAACACCATATATTTT.

The J gene is TRBJ2-7, the V gene TRBV6-5; 8 nucleotides agree with TRBD2. CDR1 is MNHEY and CDR2 is SVGAGI in the germline V gene. V lost 4 bases, J lost 0 bases, and 5 bases stayed unmatched. The CDR3 extends over 15 amino acids. The DNA of the CDR3 is TGTGCCAGCAGTTTCAGCGGGAGAGCCTCCTACGAGCAGTACTTC. Protein sequence: CASSFSGRASYEQYF.

In its sample, this clone was seen once. The J gene is TRBJ1-1, the V gene TRBV30, with 7 bases aligning to TRBD1. The CDR3 loop spans 14 amino acids. Germline assignment: CDR1 GTSNPN and CDR2 SVGIG (reference sequence). J lost 2 bases, V lost 2 bases, and 5 bases had no gene match. The CDR3 nucleotides are TGTGCCTGGAGTACCGGGACAGACAACACTGAAGCTTTCTTT. This sequence encodes CAWSTGTDNTEAFF.

The chain combines TRBV11-2 with TRBJ2-5; maybe TRBD2 (6 bases). Per germline, CDR1 SGHAT and CDR2 FQNNGV. V lost 4 bases and J 5 bases, leaving 17 bases between the germline ends. The CDR3 is 15 residues long. The DNA for the CDR3 is TGTGCCAGCAGCTCAGCCGGCGGGGACGGGGAGACCCAGTACTTC. Translated, it gives CASSSAGGDGETQYF. Filled out from reference TRBV11-2 and TRBJ2-5, the complete variable domain reads EAGVAQSPRYKIIEKRQSVAFWCNPISGHATLYWYQQILGQGPKLLIQFQNNGVVDDSQLPKDRFSAERLKGVDSTLKIQPAKLEDSAVYLCASSSAGGDGETQYFGPGTRLLVL.